Listed below are T cell receptor beta chains from one sample, sequenced in a study of lymphopenia after photon versus proton radiotherapy. The table came from immunoSEQ multiplex PCR; TCRdb's copy has only in-frame clones and leaves some out. The data contain 60,000 or so clones, roughly 87% of them singletons. The sample was peripheral blood, taken from a patient treated with proton-based radiotherapy. The receptors shown here come from a man at least 80 years old with esophageal cancer. CDR3s include the opening cysteine and the closing phenylalanine or tryptophan. D genes are given only for firm matches.

j_call v_call d_call cdr3_nt cdr3_aa
TRBJ2-7 TRBV15 TRBD1 TGTGCCACCAGCCAGGACAGGGCCTACGAGCAGTACTTC CATSQDRAYEQYF
TRBJ2-7 TRBV7-9 - TGTGCCAGCAGCTTAGACCCAGGAGGCGAGCAGTACTTC CASSLDPGGEQYF
TRBJ2-7 TRBV4-1 - TGCGCCAGCAGCCAGGAAAGTCGGATGGAGTCCTACGAGCAGTACTTC CASSQESRMESYEQYF
TRBJ2-7 TRBV7-9 - TGTGCCAGCAGAATCGAGGATACCTACGAGCAGTACTTC CASRIEDTYEQYF
TRBJ2-2 TRBV19 - TGTGCCAGTACAGGGTGGAACACCGGGGAGCTGTTTTTT CASTGWNTGELFF
TRBJ1-2 TRBV19 - TGTGCCAGTAGTAGAGACAGCCTCCGCTCTAACTATGGCTACACCTTC CASSRDSLRSNYGYTF
TRBJ2-7 TRBV5-1 TRBD1 TGCGCCAGCAGCTTCGCGGGGACAGGGGGCGACGAGCAGTACTTC CASSFAGTGGDEQYF
TRBJ2-3 TRBV9 - TGTGCCAGCAGCGTAGCGTCAATCACAGATACGCAGTATTTT CASSVASITDTQYF
TRBJ2-7 TRBV6-1 - TGTGCCAGCAGTGAAGGCAAATACGAGCAGTACTTC CASSEGKYEQYF
TRBJ1-1 TRBV19 - TGTGCCAGTTTTGGTCCACGGAGGGTAGACACTGAAGCTTTCTTT CASFGPRRVDTEAFF